A single sample gave rise to the 14 T cell receptor beta chains below, sequenced in a study of CD8 T cells in Susac syndrome. Random hexamers were used to reverse transcribe an amount of roughly 0.45 to 1 ug RNA. TCRdb re-derived calls from the immunoSEQ multiplex PCR reads in MiXCR, one entry per CDR3 protein. The sample includes approximately 150,000 distinct CDR3 sequences, approximately 93% of them seen just once. Sequencing was carried out using CD4+ T cells from PBMCs. These TCRs come from a human donor in good health.

V is TRBV27 and J is TRBJ2-5, with D perhaps matching TRBD1 or TRBD2 (5 bases each). V lost 3 bases to trimming and J lost 4 bases, with 15 bases between them. Germline values: CDR1 MNHEY, CDR2 SMNVEV (reference sequence). The CDR3 spans 15 residues. As DNA, the CDR3 is TGTGCCAGCAGTTTGAGGGACGTGTCCCTAGAGACCCAGTACTTC. Protein: CASSLRDVSLETQYF.

The CDR3 DNA reads as TGCAGCGCTGACTTGACCCCCGGCACAGATACGCAGTATTTT. Its protein product is CSADLTPGTDTQYF. The J gene is TRBJ2-3, the V gene TRBV29-1; D is undetermined. Between the trimmed V and J ends, which lost 7 bases and 1 base, there was a span of 15 bases. From germline, CDR1 is SQVTM and CDR2 ANQGSEA. This CDR3 spans 14 amino acids.

The chain employs TRBV5-4 and TRBJ2-3; 8 nucleotides align to TRBD2. This CDR3 spans 16 amino acids. The junction had 7 bases not matched to a gene; V was cut back by 3 bases and J by 1 base. The germline gives CDR1 SGHNT, CDR2 YYREEE (reference sequence). The chain's CDR3 is CASSSAGGGRTDTQYF. CDR3 in DNA: TGTGCCAGCAGCTCCGCCGGCGGGGGGCGCACAGATACGCAGTATTTT.

The J gene is TRBJ1-1, the V gene TRBV5-4; the D gene is possibly TRBD1 (6 bases). Germline V gives CDR1 SGHNT, CDR2 YYREEE (reference sequence). This CDR3 has 13 residues. V was clipped by 5 bases and J by 10 bases, with 18 bases between them. The CDR3 coding sequence is TGTGCCAGCAGGCTCACGGGGGGCGAGGTAGCTTTCTTT. As protein: CASRLTGGEVAFF.

The CDR3 region has the DNA TGTGCCAGCAGCTTGATAGTGGCAGATACGCAGTATTTT. Translated: CASSLIVADTQYF. The chain carries TRBV5-6 and TRBJ2-3; no clear D gene. Trimming shortened V by 1 base and J by 4 bases, and 7 bases separated the two germline ends. From germline, CDR1 is SGHDT and CDR2 YYEEEE. This CDR3 is built from 13 residues.

V and J are TRBV7-9 and TRBJ2-7; TRBD1 matches at 10 bases. With 3 bases clipped from V and 2 bases from J, the junction kept 4 bases outside the gene matches. Germline V gene sequence: CDR1 SEHNR, CDR2 FQNEAQ (reference sequence). This CDR3 is 15 amino acids long. The CDR3 DNA follows: TGTGCCAGCAGCTTGTCCGGGACAGGGGCCTACGAGCAGTACTTC. Translated, it gives CASSLSGTGAYEQYF.

The V and J genes are TRBV28 and TRBJ2-7, with TRBD1 matching 7 bases. This CDR3 comprises 14 residues. The V segment lost 6 bases and the J segment 3 bases; nucleotides outside the gene matches: 8. Germline V gene sequence: CDR1 MDHEN, CDR2 SYDVKM. This chain's CDR3 is CASSPPGTVYEQYF. The DNA for the CDR3 is TGTGCCAGCAGCCCTCCCGGGACAGTCTACGAGCAGTACTTC.

The chain employs TRBV30 and TRBJ2-3; D unclear. Trimming removed 2 bases at V and 2 bases at J, with 8 bases between. The germline CDR1 and CDR2 sequences are GTSNPN and SVGIG (reference sequence). The length of the CDR3 is 13 residues. CDR3 protein: CAWSPRITDTQYF. For the CDR3, the DNA is TGTGCCTGGAGTCCAAGGATCACAGATACGCAGTATTTT.

This sequence joins TRBV5-6 and TRBJ2-5; 9 bases match TRBD2. Losses at the gene ends were 1 base for V and 4 bases for J; bases not matched to a gene: 8. This CDR3 has 16 residues. CDR1 is SGHDT and CDR2 is YYEEEE in the germline V gene. CDR3 protein: CASSLPSGRSRETQYF. DNA for the CDR3: TGTGCCAGCAGCTTGCCCAGCGGGAGGTCACGAGAGACCCAGTACTTC.

The chain carries TRBV3-1 and TRBJ1-4; weak D call: TRBD1 (6 bases). CDR3 length equals 17 residues. The V and J ends lost 1 base and 6 bases respectively, with 18 bases between them. Germline CDR1 and CDR2: LGHDT and YNNKEL (reference sequence). The CDR3 bases are TGTGCCAGCAGCCAAGGGCCTACAGGGTATGAGGATGAAAAACTGTTTTTT. It codes for CASSQGPTGYEDEKLFF. Using reference TRBV3-1 and TRBJ1-4 for the parts outside the CDR3, the full variable domain is DTAVSQTPKYLVTQMGNDKSIKCEQNLGHDTMYWYKQDSKKFLKIMFSYNNKELIINETVPNRFSPKSPDKAHLNLHINSLELGDSAVYFCASSQGPTGYEDEKLFFGSGTQLSVL.

The chain links TRBV28 to TRBJ2-5; 15 bases agree with TRBD2. The CDR3 contains 19 residues. The germline V gene has CDR1 MDHEN and CDR2 SYDVKM. V was pared by 4 bases and J by 2 bases, with 11 bases of the junction left unmatched. The CDR3 here is CASSSGLAGGPVRQETQYF. The DNA for the CDR3 is TGTGCCAGCAGTTCAGGACTAGCGGGAGGGCCGGTACGTCAAGAGACCCAGTACTTC.

The DNA of the CDR3 is TGCGCCAGCAGCTCGTCGTTTTTAAGCACAGATACGCAGTATTTT. As protein: CASSSSFLSTDTQYF. The chain couples TRBV5-1 to TRBJ2-3; D uncertain. The CDR3 has 15 amino acids. Trimming took off 3 bases at V and 0 bases at J, with 11 bases between the two ends. The germline V gene has CDR1 SGHRS and CDR2 YFSETQ. The full variable domain, completed using reference TRBV5-1 and TRBJ2-3, is KAGVTQTPRYLIKTRGQQVTLSCSPISGHRSVSWYQQTPGQGLQFLFEYFSETQRNKGNFPGRFSGRQFSNSRSEMNVSTLELGDSALYLCASSSSFLSTDTQYFGPGTRLTVL.

This chain links TRBV30 with TRBJ1-2; D call uncertain. The germline V gene encodes CDR1 GTSNPN and CDR2 SVGIG (reference sequence). This CDR3 comprises 11 residues. V lost 8 bases to trimming and J lost 9 bases, with 16 bases between them. The CDR3 nucleotides read TGTGCCGGCCTATCTGTGGGCCGCTACACCTTC. Translated, it gives CAGLSVGRYTF.

A few counts support this clonotype. The chain recombines TRBV20-1 with TRBJ2-2, with 9 positions matching TRBD2. Germline values: CDR1 DFQATT, CDR2 SNEGSKA (reference sequence). The CDR3 is 15 amino acids. V lost 6 bases and J lost 0; bases outside the gene matches: 5. CDR3 sequence reads: CSARRLAANTGELFF. Written as DNA, the CDR3 is TGCAGTGCGAGACGACTAGCGGCGAACACCGGGGAGCTGTTTTTT.